These T cell receptor beta chains were read from a single sample in a study of CD8 T cells in Susac syndrome. Using its own MiXCR run on the immunoSEQ multiplex PCR reads, TCRdb lists one record per CDR3 protein. The repertoire holds around 270,000 distinct CDR3 sequences, with around 91% as singletons. The sample comprised CD8+ T cells from PBMCs. These receptors came from a human donor with multiple sclerosis. Each CDR3 is given with its conserved first and last residue. A D gene is named only where the DNA matches it firmly. Size values are once, few and many counts, or a class for expanded clones, and some rows have none.

d_gene,v_gene,abundance,j_gene,CDR3nt,CDR3aa
TRBD1,TRBV6-2/TRBV6-3,.,TRBJ1-5,TGTGCCAGCAGCCCGGCGCGGACAGGGGGTCAGCCCCAGCATTTT,CASSPARTGGQPQHF
.,TRBV6-5,.,TRBJ2-2,TGTGCCAGCAGTTACTCTCAGGGAGGATGGACCGGGGAGCTGTTTTTT,CASSYSQGGWTGELFF
.,TRBV5-6,.,TRBJ1-1,TGTGCCAGCGGCACAGACAGGTGGGGGGACACTGAAGCTTTCTTT,CASGTDRWGDTEAFF
.,TRBV19,.,TRBJ2-1,TGTGCCAGTGGAATAGCGATCTACAATGAGCAGTTCTTC,CASGIAIYNEQFF
.,TRBV3-1,.,TRBJ1-2,TGTGCCAGCAGCTTGCACAACAGGGTTAACCTCTATGGCTACACCTTC,CASSLHNRVNLYGYTF
.,TRBV9,.,TRBJ1-2,TGTGCCAGCAGCGGATACAGCGGGGCAGGGGATATCTATGGCTACACCTTC,CASSGYSGAGDIYGYTF
TRBD2,TRBV2,.,TRBJ2-7,TGTGCCAGCAGTGTCGCTAGCGGGTACGAGCAGTACTTC,CASSVASGYEQYF
TRBD1,TRBV19,.,TRBJ1-1,TGTGCCAGTGGGGACAGGGTGGCTGAAGCTTTCTTT,CASGDRVAEAFF
TRBD1,TRBV27,.,TRBJ2-7,TGTGCCAGCAGTTTAGACAGGGGCTTCTACGAGCAGTACTTC,CASSLDRGFYEQYF
.,TRBV11-2,.,TRBJ2-5,TGTGCCAGCAGCTTAGTTGACGGGACCCAGTACTTC,CASSLVDGTQYF
TRBD2,TRBV7-9,.,TRBJ2-4,TGTGCCAGCAGCAAAACTAGCGGCAAAAACATTCAGTACTTC,CASSKTSGKNIQYF
TRBD1,TRBV20-1,.,TRBJ1-3,TGCAGTGCTAGAGACCCCGACAGGGGGCATGGAAACACCATATATTTT,CSARDPDRGHGNTIYF
TRBD2,TRBV2,once,TRBJ2-1,TGTGCCAGCAGTGATCTAGCGGGCTACAATGAGCAGTTCTTC,CASSDLAGYNEQFF
.,TRBV10-3,.,TRBJ2-1,TGTGCCATCACCGGGGACGGGTCAAAGTTTCATGAGCAGTTCTTC,CAITGDGSKFHEQFF
.,TRBV19,.,TRBJ2-1,TGTGCCAGTAGTATCTACCCCAATGAGCAGTTCTTC,CASSIYPNEQFF
.,TRBV18,.,TRBJ1-2,TGTGCCAGCTCACCGGCAGGGCCTAACTATGGCTACACCTTC,CASSPAGPNYGYTF
.,TRBV9,few,TRBJ2-7,TGTGCCAGCAGCGTAGGAGACAGACCTTACGAGCAGTACTTC,CASSVGDRPYEQYF
.,TRBV7-3,.,TRBJ2-7,TGTGCCAGCAGCCCGATAGGGGGGTTTCACGAGCAGTACTTC,CASSPIGGFHEQYF
.,TRBV27,.,TRBJ2-7,TGTGCCAGCAGTACCCGGGGGCCCTACGAGCAGTACTTC,CASSTRGPYEQYF
.,TRBV6-5,.,TRBJ2-5,TGTGCCAGCAGTCCCGGTGGGGCCCCTGAGACCCAGTACTTC,CASSPGGAPETQYF